This T cell receptor beta chain was captured in a study of T cells in Graves' hyperthyroidism and ophthalmopathy (dated by TCRdb to the late 2010s). Study-level background: Peripheral blood samples were taken at initial diagnosis, before any treatment was given. TCR V-J signatures able to tell the groups apart were searched for in a discovery cohort of 90 to 100 patients, of whom 40 to 45 had Graves' ophthalmopathy and around 57 had stable Graves' hyperthyroidism. Whether ophthalmopathy could be predicted prospectively was tested in an independent validation cohort made up of approximately 19 hyperthyroidism patients plus 17 patients who later progressed to ophthalmopathy. The 95 to 100 discovery patients were randomly divided into training and test sets at a 7:3 ratio. In roughly six Graves' hyperthyroidism patients, the study also compared T-cell repertoires from thyroid tissue with T-cell repertoires from blood. After blood sampling, hyperthyroidism patients were treated with methimazole at a starting dose of 30 mg daily, and ophthalmopathy patients were treated with high-dose intravenous methylprednisolone. The paper describes TCR Vbeta CDR3 sequencing of more than 120 peripheral blood samples, made up of 43 ophthalmopathy patients, some 76 hyperthyroidism patients and about 17 progressor patients. On the study overall, not on this receptor specifically: Sample size was not statistically predetermined, and blinding of investigators to group allocation was not performed. Most expanded thyroid clonotypes (frequency above 0.001) were also detected in blood, suggesting blood repertoires may reflect thyroid immune responses. Ophthalmopathy was separated from stable hyperthyroidism by a 13 V-J signature model, with just over 85% sensitivity and about 81% specificity obtained in cross-validation and 80%/75% obtained in testing. During validation, the model predicted progression to ophthalmopathy a median of around 7 months ahead of onset, with more than 60% sensitivity and about 75% specificity.

The TCR beta CDR3 regions were amplified from the RNA transcripts. For the first round of RT-PCR on the TCR CDR3, the HTBI primer set was used together with the Qiagen OneStep RT-PCR kit. Libraries were constructed in a second round of multiplex PCR, after which size selection and purification were carried out. Sequencing of the libraries was done on an Illumina HiSeq2000 using paired-end 100 bp reads. Regarding the original processing steps: SOAPnuke was used to process the raw data, with reads discarded if the reads contained adapters or uncalled bases, had a mean Phred below 15, or lacked an exact constant-primer or identifier match. High-quality paired reads were merged using COPE v1.2.5, and each unique nucleotide sequence was defined as a clonotype. MiTCR v1.1 was used to align the clonotypes against IMGT TRBV, TRBD and TRBJ reference segments. The analysis was restricted to V-J combinations with a frequency above 0.0001, which together covered 99% to 99.2% of the repertoires. A TCS score was defined as the ratio between F50 (clonal expansion) and ExV (chaos), using BLOSUM62-based TCRdist between CDR3 peptides within each V-J. Welch's t-statistics and random forest reduced roughly 530 V-J features to around 14, which were used in a naive Bayes classifier (R e1071). Using fastp trimming at Q25 and MiXCR clonotype assembly, TCRdb reanalyzed the public sequencing data and kept in-frame beta chains. Each entry is one CDR3 protein sequence, shown with its most common DNA and genes. TCRdb, not the original authors, processed these V and J calls. In this sample the table shows about 460,000 distinct CDR3 sequences, approximately 23% of which occur a single time. Together, the top ten hold around 50% of the sample.

Ophthalmopathy patients had moderately to severely active disease, with a Clinical Activity Score of 3 or more, a NOSPECS grade of 4 or more, and a disease duration of less than 3 months. The study excluded patients with uncontrolled infections, other autoimmune diseases, pregnancy or lactation. Clinical symptoms, serum thyroxine and TRAb, thyroid ultrasound, and orbital computed tomography formed the basis for the diagnoses. PBMCs were isolated from more than 9 ml of fresh peripheral blood by Ficoll-Paque density gradient centrifugation. Total RNA was extracted using Trizol reagent, and RNA quality was assessed on an Agilent 2100 Bioanalyzer. The CDR3 holds 14 amino acids from the cysteine to the phenylalanine. Only the CDR3 portion is preserved as DNA: 42 bases, with reading frame beginning at the first base. Trimming takes 6 bases off V and 6 bases off J; junction bases not matched to a gene: 9. CDR1 MNHGY and CDR2 SVAAGI are derived from the germline V gene.

This clonotype was counted between two and nine times. The target of this receptor is not known. It has no much larger one-base neighbor in the sample; base qualities were not kept. This receptor was obtained from a woman in her seventies with Graves' ophthalmopathy. The V and J segments used are TRBV6-9 and TRBJ2-7; 9 bases in the junction line up with TRBD1. The sample consisted of blood. The CDR3 amino acid sequence is: CASRRDRDKGEQYF. The DNA is as follows: TGTGCCAGCAGGCGGGACAGGGATAAGGGCGAGCAGTACTTC.